This T cell receptor beta chain was observed in a study of human T cells and chemical hapten exposure. The time point here: patch test 1, 2 weeks after DPC sensitization. This sample's treatment: therapeutic diphenylcyclopropenone sensitization with weekly scalp DPC. From whole blood left unfractionated, total RNA was extracted. As originally analysed: Approximately 100,000 TCRs per sample was the median, with a range of roughly 23,224 to 690,600. Via MiXCR, TCRdb re-called the RACE reads, giving one row per CDR3 protein. Clone size and V and J calls follow TCRdb, not the original study. The repertoire holds 40,000 or so distinct CDR3 sequences, with 4% as singletons. Between the trimmed V and J ends, which lost 3 bases and 8 bases, there was a span of 13 bases. CDR1 and CDR2 (germline): SGHTA, FQGNSA. The CDR3 is 13 amino acids. In this sample, this clonotype turned up many times.

The sample consisted of whole blood, taken in connection with sensitization to the hapten diphenylcyclopropenone (DPC). The chain uses TRBV7-2 and TRBJ1-2, with D hard to call. The receptor was isolated from a man in his forties or fifties with alopecia areata. Some clones in this sample may be carry-over from other donors' samples. CDR3 protein: CASSLRTGGGYTF. CDR3 DNA sequence: TGTGCCAGCAGCTTGCGGACGGGAGGAGGCTACACCTTC.